The TCR beta chain under discussion was sequenced for a study of response to subunit inactivated influenza vaccine. Study-wide points: The authors suggested that every seasonal influenza vaccination recruits few new T cells.

With regard to this clonotype: Its target is not known.

With 0 bases removed from V and 6 bases from J, the gap between germline ends came to 10 bases. The CDR3 has 13 amino acids. CDR1 and CDR2 from the germline V gene are SQVTM and ANQGSEA. TCRdb passed the RT-PCR reads through MiXCR, listing each CDR3 protein once. The table records hundreds of thousands of distinct CDR3 sequences, around 13% of them present only once. This chain uses TRBV29-1 with TRBJ2-3; unclear D gene. The material sequenced was PBMCs from blood, taken approximately 15 days before vaccination. The origin of this receptor is a man aged 50-60 years who received an inactivated influenza vaccine. CDR3 region: CSVEDRRWDTQYF. The CDR3 coding sequence is TGCAGCGTTGAAGATCGTCGATGGGATACGCAGTATTTT.